What follows are 30 T cell receptor beta chains derived from one specimen sequenced in a study of T cell repertoires in cytomegalovirus infection. TCRdb re-derived calls from the reads in MiXCR, one entry per CDR3 protein. Found here are hundreds of thousands of distinct CDR3 sequences, 24% of them singletons; the top ten hold 7% to 9%. The source material was CD8+ T cells from PBMCs. Receptors were obtained from a human donor in good health (CMV status not recorded). Some clones in this sample may be carry-over from other donors' samples.

This clonotype was observed at least ten times. This chain links TRBV6-2 or TRBV6-3 with TRBJ2-3; D call uncertain. Between the trimmed V and J ends, which lost 4 bases and 4 bases, there was a span of 9 bases. This CDR3 is built from 13 residues. In germline, CDR1 is MNHEY, CDR2 SVGEGT. The CDR3 loop is CASSFGKADTQYF. The CDR3, as DNA: TGTGCCAGCAGTTTTGGGAAAGCAGATACGCAGTATTTT.

This clonotype has at least ten counts. This sequence joins TRBV7-6 and TRBJ2-1; either TRBD1 or TRBD2 may fit D (5 bases each). The CDR3 covers 16 residues. Trimming took 2 bases from V and 5 from J, leaving 16 bases between them. In germline, CDR1 is SGHVS, CDR2 FNYEAQ. CDR3 DNA sequence: TGTGCCAGCAGCTTAAGGACCAGGAGAGGGGACAATGAGCAGTTCTTC. It translates to CASSLRTRRGDNEQFF.

This rearrangement joins TRBV28 to TRBJ2-3, with a tentative D call TRBD2 (6 bases). The CDR3 is made up of 15 amino acids. Germline CDR1 reads MDHEN; CDR2 reads SYDVKM. The V and J ends lost 6 bases and 0 bases respectively, with 13 bases between them. The CDR3 loop reads CASRLGSGSTDTQYF. As DNA, the CDR3 is TGTGCCAGCAGATTAGGTAGCGGTAGCACAGATACGCAGTATTTT.

This clonotype was detected only a few times. The chain links TRBV27 to TRBJ2-6; D is unresolved. V was cut by 5 bases and J by 0 bases, with 11 bases left in between. Germline lookup yields CDR1 MNHEY and CDR2 SMNVEV (reference sequence). The CDR3 covers 16 residues. CDR3 loop: CASSRIQVSGANVLTF. Written as DNA, the CDR3 is TGTGCCAGCAGTAGAATCCAGGTCTCTGGGGCCAACGTCCTGACTTTC.

Only a few counts were recorded for this clonotype. The genes are TRBV2 and TRBJ2-1, with 13 nucleotides matching TRBD2. Germline loops: CDR1 SNHLY, CDR2 FYNNEI. V shed 7 bases and J 7 bases; nucleotides not matched to a gene: 7. CDR3 size: 15 residues. Here the CDR3 DNA reads TGTGCCAGCAATCAACTAGCGGGGGGGCCTAATGAGCAGTTCTTC. This translates into CASNQLAGGPNEQFF.

The chain joins TRBV28 to TRBJ2-3, with TRBD1 matching 8 bases. The length of the CDR3 is 17 residues. J lost 5 bases, V lost 0 bases, and 10 bases had no gene match. Germline V CDR1 and CDR2: MDHEN, SYDVKM. CDR3 DNA sequence: TGTGCCAGCAGTTTATGGGGGCCAGGGGGCGAGAAAGATACGCAGTATTTT. Translation gives CASSLWGPGGEKDTQYF.

The rearrangement uses TRBV20-1 and TRBJ2-7, with D hard to call. The V gene's germline CDR1 is DFQATT and CDR2 SNEGSKA (reference sequence). Trimming stripped 2 bases from V and 4 bases from J, with 9 bases between. The CDR3 loop spans 12 amino acids. Here the CDR3 reads CSARSLRYEQYV. Here the CDR3 DNA reads TGCAGTGCTAGAAGCCTTCGGTACGAGCAGTACGTC.

This chain uses TRBV12-3 or TRBV12-4 with TRBJ1-2; D not certain. V shed 3 bases and J shed 8 bases, with 7 bases lying between them. This CDR3 contains 11 residues. CDR3 in DNA: TGTGCCAGCAGTTTTCCCCAGGGCTACACCTTC. Amino acid sequence: CASSFPQGYTF.

This clonotype was observed a few times. Mismatch with germline at one junction end may stem from a read error. The rearrangement links TRBV7-2 to TRBJ1-2; tentatively, D is TRBD1 (5 bases). Germline V gives CDR1 SGHTA, CDR2 FQGNSA. The CDR3 totals 14 residues. This CDR3 is CASSWRPGTLDSVF. The CDR3 bases are TGTGCCAGCAGCTGGAGACCCGGGACGTTGGATTCGGTCTTC.

The CDR3 loop is CSAREEARYEQYV. The CDR3 region has the DNA TGCAGTGCTAGGGAAGAGGCCCGCTACGAGCAGTACGTC. The J gene is TRBJ2-7, the V gene TRBV20-1, with unresolved D. V was trimmed by 3 bases and J by 3 bases, leaving 12 bases between them. Germline V lookup: CDR1 DFQATT, CDR2 SNEGSKA (reference sequence). The length of the CDR3 is 13 residues.

This clonotype was found a few times. The genes are TRBV5-5 and TRBJ1-5; D not resolved. CDR3 length: 15 amino acids. The germline V gene encodes CDR1 SGHKS and CDR2 YYEKEE (reference sequence). V was pared by 1 base and J by 0 bases, with 8 bases between. This CDR3 reads CASSLHPNSNQPQHF. The CDR3 DNA reads as TGTGCCAGCAGCTTGCACCCCAATAGCAATCAGCCCCAGCATTTT.

This clonotype was seen many times. The chain uses TRBV7-2 and TRBJ2-2, with D unresolved. The V end was cut by 4 bases, the J end by 7 bases, with 13 bases between. Germline assignment: CDR1 SGHTA and CDR2 FQGNSA. This CDR3 region has 14 residues. This CDR3 reads CASSYRIVSGELFF. CDR3 coding DNA: TGTGCCAGCAGCTACCGGATCGTAAGCGGGGAGCTGTTTTTT.

The chain is built from TRBV6-5 and TRBJ2-7; D perhaps matches TRBD1 (5 bases). Germline CDR1 MNHEY, CDR2 SVGAGI. The CDR3 covers 13 residues. V lost 2 bases and J lost 5, with 10 bases in between. The CDR3: CASSYNKGNEQYV. The CDR3 nucleotides are TGTGCCAGCAGTTACAATAAGGGGAACGAGCAGTACGTC.

The chain links TRBV6-2 or TRBV6-3 to TRBJ2-5, with TRBD2 as a possible D gene (7 bases). Germline assignment: CDR1 MNHEY and CDR2 SVGEGT. The CDR3 contains 18 residues. V was cut by 0 bases and J by 7 bases, with 24 bases left in between. The CDR3 nucleotides are TGTGCCAGCAGTTACTCGAGGCACCTTGGGGGGGGCATAGGGACCCAGTACTTC. It specifies CASSYSRHLGGGIGTQYF.

The table lists this clonotype with a few counts. The rearrangement links TRBV6-2 or TRBV6-3 to TRBJ2-5; D uncertain. The CDR3 consists of 14 residues. Trimming left V 6 bases short and J 0 bases short, with 11 bases between. Germline V CDR1 and CDR2: MNHEY, SVGEGT. The CDR3 bases are TGTGCCAGCAGCCAACACGAGTACCAAGAGACCCAGTACTTC. The encoded protein is CASSQHEYQETQYF.

This clonotype was recorded many times. V and J are TRBV28 and TRBJ2-2; 11 bases match TRBD2. CDR1 MDHEN and CDR2 SYDVKM come from the germline V gene. After removal of 6 bases from V and 1 base from J, the junction contained 1 base not matched to a gene. The length of the CDR3 is 15 residues. Here the CDR3 reads CASRLAGENTGELFF. CDR3 nucleotides: TGTGCCAGCAGACTAGCGGGGGAGAACACCGGGGAGCTGTTTTTT.

CDR3 sequence: CASRSPRGPYNSPLHF. In nucleotides, the CDR3 is TGTGCCAGCAGATCACCCCGGGGACCCTATAATTCACCCCTCCACTTT. This chain links TRBV28 with TRBJ1-6; TRBD1 might be the D (5 bases). Germline V lookup: CDR1 MDHEN, CDR2 SYDVKM. V was cut by 6 bases and J by 2 bases, with 14 bases left in between. The CDR3 is 16 residues long.

This clonotype was seen more than once but under ten times. At one end the junction does not follow the germline gene, possibly because of a read error. The gene calls are TRBV2 and TRBJ2-2, with D perhaps TRBD2 (6 bases). The CDR3 runs to 15 residues. The germline CDR1 and CDR2 sequences are SNHLY and FYNNEI. In DNA, the CDR3 is TGTGCCAGCAGGGAAGTACTAGCTTCCACCGGGGAGCTGTTTTTT. It codes for CASREVLASTGELFF.

This clonotype was seen a handful of times. This chain uses TRBV6-5 with TRBJ1-2; the D is unclear. Germline values: CDR1 MNHEY, CDR2 SVGAGI. The CDR3 extends over 14 amino acids. V lost 2 bases and J 2 bases, leaving 9 bases between the germline ends. Written as DNA, the CDR3 is TGTGCCAGCAGTTACGGGCACCAAAACTATGGCTACACCTTC. Translated, it gives CASSYGHQNYGYTF.

There are a few counts of this clonotype. This CDR3 is CATSRDPGITEAFF. CDR3 nucleotides: TGTGCCACCAGCAGAGATCCCGGTATCACTGAAGCTTTCTTT. The chain is built from TRBV15 and TRBJ1-1; D gene ambiguous. The CDR3 is 14 residues long. The germline gives CDR1 LNHNV, CDR2 YYDKDF (reference sequence). Trimming removed 0 bases at V and 4 bases at J, with 9 bases between.

The chain recombines TRBV27 with TRBJ2-3, with TRBD2 as a possible D gene (6 bases). The CDR3 runs 15 residues. Germline lookup yields CDR1 MNHEY and CDR2 SMNVEV (reference sequence). V was cut by 1 base and J by 2 bases, with 10 bases left in between. CDR3 sequence (DNA): TGTGCCAGCAGTTTATGGACTAAATCCACAGATACGCAGTATTTT. This sequence encodes CASSLWTKSTDTQYF.

With respect to this clonotype: One base away lies a much larger clone, so this may be a sequencing read error. This sequence joins TRBV7-6 and TRBJ2-2; D not certain. Germline-derived CDR1 and CDR2 are SGHVS and FNYEAQ. V was trimmed by 3 bases and J by 4 bases, leaving 6 bases between them. CDR3 size: 13 residues. The DNA of the CDR3 is TGTGCCAGCAGCTTCGAAATCACCGGGGAGCTGTTTTTT. The encoded protein is CASSFEITGELFF.

This rearrangement joins TRBV20-1 to TRBJ1-6, with a possible D match to TRBD1 (5 bases). V was clipped by 1 base and J by 11 bases, with 9 bases between them. The CDR3 is 12 residues long. The germline gives CDR1 DFQATT, CDR2 SNEGSKA (reference sequence). The CDR3 DNA is TGCAGTGCTAGAGGGGCGGGGGCACCCCTCCACTTT. Its protein is CSARGAGAPLHF.

This clonotype has just a few counts. The CDR3 loop is CASHPTGPTEQFF. Here the CDR3 DNA reads TGTGCCAGCCATCCGACAGGGCCTACTGAGCAGTTCTTC. The chain employs TRBV18 and TRBJ2-1, with 7 bases matching TRBD1. Germline assignment: CDR1 KGHSH and CDR2 LQKENI. Losses at the gene ends were 8 bases for V and 9 bases for J; bases not matched to a gene: 10. The CDR3 totals 13 residues.

This clonotype came up many times. The chain employs TRBV12-3 or TRBV12-4 and TRBJ1-1; weak D call: TRBD1 (5 bases). The germline V and J ends were trimmed by 2 bases and 1 base, with 8 bases remaining between them. This CDR3 region has 14 residues. The CDR3 region is CASSLTGWNTEAFF. CDR3 DNA: TGTGCCAGCAGTTTAACAGGTTGGAACACTGAAGCTTTCTTT.

This clonotype was counted ten times or more. The V and J genes are TRBV10-3 and TRBJ2-7; 10 bases are a match to TRBD1. V shed 2 bases and J 6 bases; nucleotides not matched to a gene: 1. CDR3 length equals 13 residues. Germline-derived CDR1 and CDR2 are ENHRY and SYGVKD. The CDR3, as DNA: TGTGCCATCAGTGAGGGGACAGGGGTCGAGCAGTACGTC. Its translation: CAISEGTGVEQYV.

The chain links TRBV10-3 to TRBJ2-7; D may be TRBD1 (6 bases). This CDR3 has 14 residues. Between the trimmed V and J ends, which lost 2 bases and 2 bases, there was a span of 10 bases. Germline loops: CDR1 ENHRY, CDR2 SYGVKD. The CDR3 bases are TGTGCCATCAGTGAGGGACAGCAAACCTACGAGCAGTACTTC. Its protein product is CAISEGQQTYEQYF.

The rearrangement uses TRBV29-1 and TRBJ2-3; 10 bases line up with TRBD2. The CDR3 runs to 15 residues. CDR1 is SQVTM, CDR2 ANQGSEA, per germline. The ends lost 8 bases at V and 2 bases at J; junction bases unmatched: 10. The CDR3 loop reads CSLFWTSGNTDTQYF. CDR3 bases: TGCAGCCTCTTCTGGACTAGCGGCAACACAGATACGCAGTATTTT.

This clonotype was seen ten or more times. At one of its ends the junction is not consistent with the germline gene, which may arise from a read error. The gene calls are TRBV5-1 and TRBJ2-1, with 12 bases identical to TRBD2. Germline V gene lookup returns CDR1 SGHRS and CDR2 YFSETQ. This CDR3 spans 16 amino acids. This CDR3 reads CASSLLAGGSYNEQFF. The CDR3 bases are TGTGCCAGCAGCCTACTAGCGGGGGGATCCTACAATGAGCAGTTCTTC. Filled out from reference TRBV5-1 and TRBJ2-1, the complete variable domain reads KAGVTQTPRYLIKTRGQQVTLSCSPISGHRSVSWYQQTPGQGLQFLFEYFSETQRNKGNFPGRFSGRQFSNSRSEMNVSTLELGDSALYLCASSLLAGGSYNEQFFGPGTRLTVL.

The V and J genes are TRBV12-3 or TRBV12-4 and TRBJ1-2, with 7 bases aligning to TRBD1. CDR3 length: 15 amino acids. With 3 bases clipped from V and 6 bases from J, the junction kept 10 bases outside the gene matches. In DNA form, the CDR3 reads TGTGCCAGCAGTTTCAATCACGACAGGGACCATGGCTACACCTTC. This encodes CASSFNHDRDHGYTF.